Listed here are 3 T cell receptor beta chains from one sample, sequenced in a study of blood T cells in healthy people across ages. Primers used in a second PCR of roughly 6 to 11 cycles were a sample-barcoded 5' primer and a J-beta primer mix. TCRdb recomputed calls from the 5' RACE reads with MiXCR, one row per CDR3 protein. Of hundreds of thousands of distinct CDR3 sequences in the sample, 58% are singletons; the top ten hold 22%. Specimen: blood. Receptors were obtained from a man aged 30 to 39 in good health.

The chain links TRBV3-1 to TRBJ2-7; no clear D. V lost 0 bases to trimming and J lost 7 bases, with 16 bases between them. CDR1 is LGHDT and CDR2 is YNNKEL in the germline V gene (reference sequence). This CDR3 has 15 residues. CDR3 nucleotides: TGTGCCAGCAGCCAAGACCCCAGTTGGGCGAGGGAGCAGTACTTC. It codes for CASSQDPSWAREQYF.

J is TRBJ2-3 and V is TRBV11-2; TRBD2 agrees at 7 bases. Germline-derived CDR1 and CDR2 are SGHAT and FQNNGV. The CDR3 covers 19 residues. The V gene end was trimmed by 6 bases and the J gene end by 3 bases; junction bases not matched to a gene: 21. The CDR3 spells CASSPLHRLMSGNTDTQYF. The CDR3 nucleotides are TGTGCCAGCAGTCCACTCCACAGACTTATGAGCGGGAATACAGATACGCAGTATTTT.

The CDR3 reads CASSTTGANEQYF. CDR3 nucleotides: TGTGCCAGTAGTACTACGGGGGCCAATGAGCAGTACTTC. V and J are TRBV19 and TRBJ2-1; the D gene could be TRBD1 or TRBD2 (6 bases each). The DNA end lines up better with TRBJ2-7; the J call may be wrong. From germline, CDR1 is LNHDA and CDR2 SQIVND (reference sequence). The CDR3 contains 13 residues.